This TCR beta chain comes out of a study of CD8 T cells in Susac syndrome. The CDR3 spans 13 residues. The V gene end was trimmed by 2 bases and the J gene end by 8 bases; junction bases not matched to a gene: 6. In germline, CDR1 is GTSNPN, CDR2 SVGIG (reference sequence). Reverse transcription of about 0.45 to 1 ug RNA was carried out with random hexamers. MiXCR, applied by TCRdb to the immunoSEQ multiplex PCR reads, yields one record per CDR3 protein. The table records about 210,000 distinct CDR3 sequences, over 90% of them present only once. This clonotype was detected only once. V usage is TRBV30 and J usage is TRBJ1-2; 9 bases fit TRBD1. Sample: CD4+ T cells from PBMCs. The TCR sequence derives from a human donor with multiple sclerosis. The CDR3 DNA reads TGTGCCTGGAGTCCAGGGACAGGGCGCGGCTACACCTTC. Protein sequence: CAWSPGTGRGYTF.